This passage covers 8 T cell receptor beta chains from one sample sequenced in a study of blood T cells in healthy people across ages. A second PCR, run for about 7 to 11 cycles, used a sample-barcoded 5' primer plus a J-beta primer mix. TCRdb reanalysed the 5' RACE reads using MiXCR and keeps one entry per CDR3 protein. The sample has approximately 960,000 distinct CDR3 sequences; around 29% are singletons. The same data also went into a second study, on T cells of mothers and their children.

Material: blood. These receptors came from a woman between 35 and 50 years old in good health.

This clonotype was detected ten times or more. The CDR3 protein is CSARDTGTYEQYF. Written as DNA, the CDR3 is TGCAGTGCTAGAGATACCGGTACCTACGAGCAGTACTTC. V and J are TRBV20-1 and TRBJ2-7; D is undetermined. The germline CDR1 and CDR2 sequences are DFQATT and SNEGSKA (reference sequence). The CDR3 contains 13 residues. V dropped 0 bases and J dropped 2 bases, with 8 bases sitting between them.

Details on this clonotype: A much larger clonotype is one base distant, so this may be a read error. The chain is built from TRBV28 and TRBJ2-4; maybe TRBD1 (5 bases). The J call is in doubt because the DNA end fits TRBJ2-7 better. Germline lookup yields CDR1 MDHEN and CDR2 SYDVKM. This CDR3 is built from 15 residues. CDR3 sequence: CASSPPGKGIYEQYF. CDR3 DNA: TGTGCCAGCAGTCCCCCGGGCAAGGGGATCTACGAGCAGTACTTC.

The chain combines TRBV5-1 with TRBJ1-2, with D tentatively TRBD1 (5 bases). Trimming shortened V by 0 bases and J by 7 bases, and 16 bases separated the two germline ends. This CDR3 has 15 residues. Germline-derived CDR1 and CDR2 are SGHRS and YFSETQ. The CDR3 protein is CASSLAYRGLSGYTF. The DNA of the CDR3 is TGCGCCAGCAGCTTGGCTTATAGGGGTCTTAGTGGCTACACCTTC.

V usage is TRBV12-3 or TRBV12-4 and J usage is TRBJ1-2; TRBD1 agrees at 7 bases. The CDR3 length is 14 residues. The junction had 2 bases not matched to a gene; V was cut back by 1 base and J by 3 bases. The CDR3 sequence is CASSLGQGHYGYTF. In nucleotides, the CDR3 is TGTGCCAGCAGTTTAGGACAGGGACACTATGGCTACACCTTC.

This clonotype showed up many times. V is TRBV6-6 and J is TRBJ2-7; the D gene is possibly TRBD1 (6 bases). The CDR3 totals 15 residues. V lost 4 bases and J 9 bases, leaving 22 bases between the germline ends. Germline values: CDR1 MNHNY, CDR2 SVGAGI (reference sequence). CDR3 in amino acids: CASSSIDRTLRVQYF. CDR3 DNA: TGTGCCAGCAGTTCCATCGACAGGACCCTACGTGTGCAGTACTTC.

This chain connects TRBV6-5 to TRBJ2-1; TRBD1 is a possible D gene (5 bases). V was trimmed by 2 bases and J by 8 bases, leaving 10 bases between them. Germline CDR1 MNHEY, CDR2 SVGAGI. The CDR3 runs to 13 residues. As DNA, the CDR3 is TGTGCCAGCAGTTACGCAGGGTGGTATGAGCAGTTCTTC. Protein sequence: CASSYAGWYEQFF.

V usage is TRBV10-3 and J usage is TRBJ2-1; 7 bases match TRBD2. J lost 7 bases, V lost 5 bases, and 8 bases had no gene match. The CDR3 totals 14 residues. Germline V gene data show CDR1 as ENHRY and CDR2 as SYGVKD. CDR3 bases: TGTGCCATCAGTTCTCTAGCGGCACGTAATGAGCAGTTCTTC. Amino acid sequence: CAISSLAARNEQFF.

The sample holds a few counts of this clonotype. The chain employs TRBV4-2 and TRBJ1-1, with D hard to call. V was shortened by 1 base and J by 3 bases, with 6 bases between the two germline ends. CDR1 and CDR2 from the germline V gene are LGHNA and YNFKEQ. There are 13 residues in the CDR3. The CDR3 region has the DNA TGTGCCAGCAGCCAAGGGAAGGACACTGAAGCTTTCTTT. Protein: CASSQGKDTEAFF.